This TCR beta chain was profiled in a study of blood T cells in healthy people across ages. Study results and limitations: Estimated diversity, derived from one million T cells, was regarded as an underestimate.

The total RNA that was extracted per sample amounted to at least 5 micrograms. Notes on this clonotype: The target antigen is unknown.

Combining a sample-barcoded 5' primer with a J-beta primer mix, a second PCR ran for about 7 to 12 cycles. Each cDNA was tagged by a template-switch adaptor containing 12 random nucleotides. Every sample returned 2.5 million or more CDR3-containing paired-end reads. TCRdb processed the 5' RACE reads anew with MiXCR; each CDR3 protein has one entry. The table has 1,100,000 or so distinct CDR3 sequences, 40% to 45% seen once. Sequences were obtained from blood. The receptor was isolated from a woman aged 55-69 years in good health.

CDR3 in DNA: TGTGCCAGCAGGGCTCCTGGCACGGGGGACACTGAAGCTTTCTTT. Its protein product is CASRAPGTGDTEAFF. The J gene is TRBJ1-1, the V gene TRBV7-2; maybe TRBD1 (5 bases). V lost 6 bases and J 3 bases, leaving 17 bases between the germline ends. Per germline, CDR1 SGHTA and CDR2 FQGNSA. The CDR3 is made up of 15 amino acids. Full variable domain (outside the CDR3, taken from reference TRBV7-2 and TRBJ1-1): GAGVSQSPSNKVTEKGKDVELRCDPISGHTALYWYRQSLGQGLEFLIYFQGNSAPDKSGLPSDRFSAERTGGSVSTLTIQRTQQEDSAVYLCASRAPGTGDTEAFFGQGTRLTVV.